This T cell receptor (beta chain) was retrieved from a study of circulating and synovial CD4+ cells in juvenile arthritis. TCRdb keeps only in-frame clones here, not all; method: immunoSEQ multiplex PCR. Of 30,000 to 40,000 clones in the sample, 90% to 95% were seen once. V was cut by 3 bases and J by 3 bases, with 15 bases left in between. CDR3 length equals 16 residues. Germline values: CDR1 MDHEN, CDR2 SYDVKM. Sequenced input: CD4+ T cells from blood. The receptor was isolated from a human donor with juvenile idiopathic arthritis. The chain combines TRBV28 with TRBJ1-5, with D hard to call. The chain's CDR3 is CASSFDLLADNQPQHF. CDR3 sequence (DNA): TGTGCCAGCAGTTTTGATCTTTTGGCAGACAATCAGCCCCAGCATTTT. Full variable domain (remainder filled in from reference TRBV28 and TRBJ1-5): DVKVTQSSRYLVKRTGEKVFLECVQDMDHENMFWYRQDPGLGLRLIYFSYDVKMKEKGDIPEGYSVSREKKERFSLILESASTNQTSMYLCASSFDLLADNQPQHFGDGTRLSIL.